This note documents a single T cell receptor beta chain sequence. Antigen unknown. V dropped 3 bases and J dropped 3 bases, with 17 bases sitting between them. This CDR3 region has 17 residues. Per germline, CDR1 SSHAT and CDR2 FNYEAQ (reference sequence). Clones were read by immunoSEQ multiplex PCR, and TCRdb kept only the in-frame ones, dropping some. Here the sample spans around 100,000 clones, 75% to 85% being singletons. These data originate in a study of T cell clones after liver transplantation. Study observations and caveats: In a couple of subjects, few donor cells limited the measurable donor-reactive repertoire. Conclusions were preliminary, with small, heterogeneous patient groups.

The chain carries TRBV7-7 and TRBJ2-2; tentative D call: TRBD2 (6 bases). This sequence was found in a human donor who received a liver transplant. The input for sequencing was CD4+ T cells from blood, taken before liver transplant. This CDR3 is CASSFEGGRSDTGELFF. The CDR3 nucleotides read TGTGCCAGCAGCTTCGAGGGAGGAAGGTCCGACACCGGGGAGCTGTTTTTT.